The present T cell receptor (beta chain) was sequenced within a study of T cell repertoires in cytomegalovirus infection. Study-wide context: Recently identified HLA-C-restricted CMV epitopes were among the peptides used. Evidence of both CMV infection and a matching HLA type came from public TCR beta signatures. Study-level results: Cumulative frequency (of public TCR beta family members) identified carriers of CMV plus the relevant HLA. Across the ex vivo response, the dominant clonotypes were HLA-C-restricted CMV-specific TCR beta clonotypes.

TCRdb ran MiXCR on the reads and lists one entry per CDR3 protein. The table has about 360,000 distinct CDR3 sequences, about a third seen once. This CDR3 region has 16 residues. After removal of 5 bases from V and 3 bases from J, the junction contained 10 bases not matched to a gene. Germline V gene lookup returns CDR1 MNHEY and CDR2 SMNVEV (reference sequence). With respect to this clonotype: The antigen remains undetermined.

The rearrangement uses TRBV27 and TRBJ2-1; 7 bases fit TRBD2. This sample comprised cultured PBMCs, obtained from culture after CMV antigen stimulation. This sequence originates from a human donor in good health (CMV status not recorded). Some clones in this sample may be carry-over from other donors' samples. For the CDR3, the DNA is TGTGCCAGCAGTCCGCACCGGGACTACATCTACAATGAGCAGTTCTTC. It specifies CASSPHRDYIYNEQFF.